One sample yielded the 3 T cell receptor beta chains listed below, sequenced in a study of identical twins. TCRdb recomputed calls from the 5' RACE reads with MiXCR, one row per CDR3 protein. The repertoire holds hundreds of thousands of distinct CDR3 sequences, with approximately 6% as singletons. Sequencing input: naive T cells sorted from blood. The source of these receptors is a man younger than 35 in good health.

This clonotype was seen ten or more times. This chain uses TRBV12-3 or TRBV12-4 with TRBJ2-1; 10 bases are a match to TRBD2. This CDR3 comprises 15 residues. The junction had 9 bases not matched to a gene; V was cut back by 4 bases and J by 9 bases. The CDR3 loop reads CASSWLAGVEGEQFF. The CDR3, as DNA: TGTGCCAGCAGTTGGCTAGCGGGAGTGGAGGGTGAGCAGTTCTTC.

This clonotype showed up many times. V gene TRBV10-3 combines with J gene TRBJ2-7, with D perhaps matching TRBD2 (6 bases). Trimming removed 0 bases at V and 2 bases at J, with 14 bases between. The V gene's germline CDR1 is ENHRY and CDR2 SYGVKD. This CDR3 comprises 16 residues. In DNA, the CDR3 is TGTGCCATCAGTGAGTCCCTGATTAGCGGAACCTACGAGCAGTACTTC. It codes for CAISESLISGTYEQYF.

This clonotype was observed many times. V is TRBV5-1 and J is TRBJ2-1, with 10 bases matching TRBD2. CDR1 and CDR2 (germline): SGHRS, YFSETQ. With 1 base clipped from V and 12 bases from J, the junction kept 7 bases outside the gene matches. The CDR3 runs 14 residues. As DNA, the CDR3 is TGCGCCAGCAGCTTGTTTTCTAGCGGGAGTACGCAGTTCTTC. This encodes CASSLFSSGSTQFF. Full variable domain (outside the CDR3, taken from reference TRBV5-1 and TRBJ2-1): KAGVTQTPRYLIKTRGQQVTLSCSPISGHRSVSWYQQTPGQGLQFLFEYFSETQRNKGNFPGRFSGRQFSNSRSEMNVSTLELGDSALYLCASSLFSSGSTQFFGPGTRLTVL.